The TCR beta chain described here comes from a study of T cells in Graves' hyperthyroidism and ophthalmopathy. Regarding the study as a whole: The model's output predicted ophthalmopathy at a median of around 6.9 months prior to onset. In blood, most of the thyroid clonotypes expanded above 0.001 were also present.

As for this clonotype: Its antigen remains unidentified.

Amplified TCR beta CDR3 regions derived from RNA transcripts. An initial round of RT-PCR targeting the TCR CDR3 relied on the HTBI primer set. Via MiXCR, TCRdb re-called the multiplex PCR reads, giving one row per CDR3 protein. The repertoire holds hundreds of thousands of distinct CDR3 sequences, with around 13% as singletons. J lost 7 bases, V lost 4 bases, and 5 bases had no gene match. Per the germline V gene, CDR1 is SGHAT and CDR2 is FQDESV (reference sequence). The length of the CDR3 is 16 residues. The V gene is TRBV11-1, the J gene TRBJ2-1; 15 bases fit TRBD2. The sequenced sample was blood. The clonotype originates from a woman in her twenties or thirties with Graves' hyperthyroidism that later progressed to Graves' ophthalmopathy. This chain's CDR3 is CASSSGLAGGGNEQFF. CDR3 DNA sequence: TGTGCCAGCAGCTCGGGACTAGCGGGAGGAGGGAATGAGCAGTTCTTC.